The entry below describes one T cell receptor (beta chain). Its matching antigen is unknown. The record originates from a study of persistence of HIV-infected CD4 T cells. The libraries were made with immunoSEQ version 4 in survey mode. TCRdb's table, derived via immunoSEQ multiplex PCR, lists solely in-frame clones and lacks some. The data show roughly 60,000 clones, about 77% seen once. The stimulus was an HIV-1 Gag 15-mer peptide pool, 0.8 to 1 ug/peptide/mL. Sorted nonresponding memory CD4+ T cells were CD40L-negative, CD69-negative, CD45RO-high. This TCR was sampled from an adult man with HIV who was CMV-seropositive. The sample here was CD4+ T cells sorted from PBMCs after roughly 18-hour stimulation, taken from a patient who received antiretroviral therapy.

In nucleotides, the CDR3 is TGTGCCAGTAGTATATCGATCCAGGCAAATAGCAATCAGCCCCAGCATTTT. Protein: CASSISIQANSNQPQHF. The chain combines TRBV19 with TRBJ1-5, with D uncertain. Germline CDR1 is LNHDA and CDR2 is SQIVND (reference sequence). Trimming pared 2 bases from V and 0 bases from J, leaving 14 bases between. The CDR3 consists of 17 residues.